This TCR beta chain came from a study of Tregs in tolerant kidney transplant recipients. Study-wide results and caveats: Biological reproducibility was not directly addressed in this study. Tregs expanded with activated donor B cells seemed most donor-specific. Few patients were studied, so findings need validation in larger groups.

This CDR3 has 15 residues. CD4+CD25+CD127- Tregs, CD4+CD25- non-Tregs, CD4 and CD8 cells were sorted. Comments on this clone: Its antigen is as yet unknown.

Libraries were prepared by immunoSEQ multiplex PCR; TCRdb keeps only in-frame clonotypes and omits some of them. Of hundreds of thousands of clones listed, about 86% were seen once; the top ten hold about 0.58%. This receptor was taken from a human donor in good health. The sample comprised CD4+ T cells from blood. The chain is built from TRBV12-2 and TRBJ1-5. TRBV12-2 is shown as a pseudogene. For the CDR3, the DNA is TGTGCAAGTCGCTTAGGGGTCTCGGGCAATCAGCCCCAGCATTTT. Translated, it gives CASRLGVSGNQPQHF.